The 5 T cell receptor beta chains listed next were all sequenced from one sample in a study of T cells expressing NK-cell markers. After re-calling the 5' RACE reads, TCRdb lists one entry per CDR3 protein, DNA absent. This sample's table has 120,000 to 150,000 distinct CDR3 sequences. What was sequenced was blood T cells: a sorted CD56 or NKG2C T cell subset, CD4+ or CD8+ T cells, or bulk PBMC T cells (not recorded which). The receptor source for this set is a man aged 18 to 29 in good health.

This chain links TRBV6-5 with TRBJ1-2. CDR1 is MNHEY and CDR2 is SVGAGI in the germline V gene. The CDR3 totals 16 residues. CDR3 residues: CASSYSITRMNYGYTF.

This chain connects TRBV7-2 to TRBJ2-3; the TCRdb D gene call, TRBD2, has no DNA to confirm it. Germline V CDR1 and CDR2: SGHTA, FQGNSA. CDR3 length: 15 residues. This CDR3 is CASSWGEGSTDTQYF. The full variable domain, completed using reference TRBV7-2 and TRBJ2-3, is GAGVSQSPSNKVTEKGKDVELRCDPISGHTALYWYRQSLGQGLEFLIYFQGNSAPDKSGLPSDRFSAERTGGSVSTLTIQRTQQEDSAVYLCASSWGEGSTDTQYFGPGTRLTVL.

The rearrangement joins TRBV11-2 to TRBJ2-7; the TCRdb D gene call, TRBD1, has no DNA to confirm it. Germline V gives CDR1 SGHAT, CDR2 FQNNGV. This CDR3 is built from 14 residues. The CDR3 reads CASSLAILRGEQYF.

The J gene is TRBJ2-1, the V gene TRBV29-1; without DNA, the TCRdb call of TRBD1 cannot be checked. The CDR3 runs 11 residues. Germline CDR1 reads SQVTM; CDR2 reads ANQGSEA. This CDR3 reads CSVATGFEQFF.

V is TRBV28 and J is TRBJ1-5; lacking DNA, the TRBD1 call made by TCRdb goes unchecked. Germline V lookup: CDR1 MDHEN, CDR2 SYDVKM. CDR3 length: 16 residues. The CDR3 here is CASSSDRTYSNQPQHF. Full variable domain (remainder filled in from reference TRBV28 and TRBJ1-5): DVKVTQSSRYLVKRTGEKVFLECVQDMDHENMFWYRQDPGLGLRLIYFSYDVKMKEKGDIPEGYSVSREKKERFSLILESASTNQTSMYLCASSSDRTYSNQPQHFGDGTRLSIL.